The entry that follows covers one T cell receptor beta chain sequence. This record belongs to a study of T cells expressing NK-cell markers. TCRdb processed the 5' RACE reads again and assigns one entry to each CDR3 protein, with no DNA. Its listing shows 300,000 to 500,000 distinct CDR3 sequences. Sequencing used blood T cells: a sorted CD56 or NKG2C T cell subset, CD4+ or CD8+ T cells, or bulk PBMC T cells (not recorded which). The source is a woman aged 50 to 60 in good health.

The CDR3 loop is CASSQGRWDEQFF. The chain uses TRBV14 and TRBJ2-1; absent DNA, TCRdb's TRBD1 call cannot be checked. CDR1 and CDR2 (germline): SGHDN, FVKESK. The CDR3 spans 13 residues.